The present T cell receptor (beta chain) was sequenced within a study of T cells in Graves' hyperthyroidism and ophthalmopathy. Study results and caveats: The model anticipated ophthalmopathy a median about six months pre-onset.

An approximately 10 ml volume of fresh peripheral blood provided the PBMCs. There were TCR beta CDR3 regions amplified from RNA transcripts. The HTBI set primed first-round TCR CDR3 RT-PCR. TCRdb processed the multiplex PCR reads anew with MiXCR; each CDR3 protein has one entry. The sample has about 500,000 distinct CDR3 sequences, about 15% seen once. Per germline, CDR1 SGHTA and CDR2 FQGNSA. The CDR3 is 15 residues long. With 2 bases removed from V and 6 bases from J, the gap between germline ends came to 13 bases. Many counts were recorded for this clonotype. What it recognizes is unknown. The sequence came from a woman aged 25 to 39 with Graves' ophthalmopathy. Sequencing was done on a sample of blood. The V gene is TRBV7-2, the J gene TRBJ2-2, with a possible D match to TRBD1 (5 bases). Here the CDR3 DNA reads TGTGCCAGCAGCTTAATGGGCAGGGCCCCCGGGGAGCTGTTTTTT. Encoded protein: CASSLMGRAPGELFF.